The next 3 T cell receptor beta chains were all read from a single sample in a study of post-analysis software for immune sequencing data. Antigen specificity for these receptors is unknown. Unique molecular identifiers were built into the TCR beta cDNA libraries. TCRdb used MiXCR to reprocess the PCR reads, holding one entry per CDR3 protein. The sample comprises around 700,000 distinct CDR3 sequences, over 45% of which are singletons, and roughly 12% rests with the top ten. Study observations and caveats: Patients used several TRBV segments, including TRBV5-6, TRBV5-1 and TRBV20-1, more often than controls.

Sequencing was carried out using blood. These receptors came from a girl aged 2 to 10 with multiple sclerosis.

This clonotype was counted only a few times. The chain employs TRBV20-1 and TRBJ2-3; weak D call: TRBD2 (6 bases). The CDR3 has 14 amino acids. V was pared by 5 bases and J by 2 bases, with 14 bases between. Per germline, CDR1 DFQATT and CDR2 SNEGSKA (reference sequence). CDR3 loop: CSAGLAGNTDTQYF. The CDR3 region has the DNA TGCAGTGCTGGACTCGCGGGGAACACAGATACGCAGTATTTT.

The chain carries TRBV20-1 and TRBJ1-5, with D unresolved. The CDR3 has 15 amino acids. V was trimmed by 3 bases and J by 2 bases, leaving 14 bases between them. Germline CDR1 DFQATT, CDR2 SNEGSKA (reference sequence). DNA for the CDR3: TGCAGTGCTAGGATTGGGTTGGGCGGCAATCAGCCCCAGCATTTT. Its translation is CSARIGLGGNQPQHF.

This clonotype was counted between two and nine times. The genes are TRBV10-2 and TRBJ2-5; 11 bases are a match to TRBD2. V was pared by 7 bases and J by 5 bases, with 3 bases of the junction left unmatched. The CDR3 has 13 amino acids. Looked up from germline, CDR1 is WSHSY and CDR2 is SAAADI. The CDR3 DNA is TGCGCCAGCAAAACTAGCGGGGGCGAGACCCAGTACTTC. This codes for CASKTSGGETQYF.